These T cell receptor beta chains were read from a single sample in a study of T-cell memory formation after mild COVID-19. TCRdb redid the calling of the 5' RACE reads with MiXCR, one entry per CDR3 protein. The sample carries some 250,000 distinct CDR3 sequences, around 17% recorded once. Sample: PBMCs or a T cell subset sorted from them (not recorded which). These receptors all come from a man younger than 35 who had mild COVID-19 (a few samples of this study predate the infection). Cell type and time point are not known. Both conserved end residues are part of each CDR3. The D gene is left open where the match is weak. Not every row has a clone size; where given, it reads once, few, many or a size class.

d_gene,abundance,v_gene,j_gene,CDR3nt,CDR3aa
NA,once,TRBV4-3,TRBJ2-1,TGCGCCAGCAGCCAATATCTAGGGCAGGGTTCCTGGGTCTCCGGGGATGAGCAGTTCTTC,CASSQYLGQGSWVSGDEQFF
NA,NA,TRBV15,TRBJ1-2,TGTGCCACCAGCAGAGATCTCCTGAGGGGAAGTAACTATGGCTACACCTTC,CATSRDLLRGSNYGYTF
TRBD2,few,TRBV7-2,TRBJ2-5,TGTGCCAGCAGCTTTCTAGCGGGGATAGAGACCCAGTACTTC,CASSFLAGIETQYF
NA,NA,TRBV25-1,TRBJ1-1,TGTGCCAGCAGGGAACAGGGTCGGTATGAAGCTTTCTTT,CASREQGRYEAFF
TRBD1,NA,TRBV7-2,TRBJ1-5,TGTGCCAGCAGCTCGCGACAGGGAGAGCAGCCCCAGCATTTT,CASSSRQGEQPQHF
TRBD2,many,TRBV29-1,TRBJ2-1,TGCAGCGTGGGGCGGGGGGGAAGCTCCTACAATGAGCAGTTCTTC,CSVGRGGSSYNEQFF
TRBD2,many,TRBV5-1,TRBJ2-3,TGCGCCAGCAGCTTTGGACTAGCGGGGTCCGGGGATACGCAGTATTTT,CASSFGLAGSGDTQYF
NA,many,TRBV6-5,TRBJ1-6,TGTGCCAGCAGGCGACAGGTTTATAATTCACCCCTCCACTTT,CASRRQVYNSPLHF
NA,NA,TRBV5-6,TRBJ1-2,TGTGCCAGCAGCCTCGGGACTCTGAACTATGGCTACACCTTC,CASSLGTLNYGYTF
NA,many,TRBV7-9,TRBJ2-1,TGTGCCAGCAGCTCCCCTCCCTCGGACGGGGACAATGAGCAGTTCTTC,CASSSPPSDGDNEQFF
NA,NA,TRBV10-3,TRBJ2-1,TGTGCCCTATCGGCAGGGGCTTTCTTCGATGAGCAGTTCTTC,CALSAGAFFDEQFF
TRBD2,few,TRBV2,TRBJ2-7,TGTGCCAGCAGACTGACTAGCGGGGGGGCCGAGCAGTACTTC,CASRLTSGGAEQYF
NA,NA,TRBV7-2,TRBJ2-1,TGTGCCAGCAGCTCTCCCCCGCGCCAGACACCCAATGAGCAGTTCTTC,CASSSPPRQTPNEQFF
NA,NA,TRBV7-9,TRBJ1-5,TGTGCCAGCAGCTTAGAACAGGGTGATCAGCCCCAGCATTTT,CASSLEQGDQPQHF
NA,NA,TRBV6-5,TRBJ1-6,TGTGCCAGCCGTCGATTCGACGGTAATAATTCACCCCTCCACTTT,CASRRFDGNNSPLHF
NA,NA,TRBV12-3/TRBV12-4,TRBJ1-2,TGTGCCAGCAGTTTGATTCTACGCGGCTACACCTTC,CASSLILRGYTF
NA,NA,TRBV6-5,TRBJ1-2,TGTGCCAGCAGCGTAAATACCCTTAACTATGGCTACACCTTC,CASSVNTLNYGYTF
NA,few,TRBV9,TRBJ1-5,TGTGCCAGCAGCGTGGATGGGGAGGGCAATCAGCCCCAGCATTTT,CASSVDGEGNQPQHF
NA,few,TRBV7-3,TRBJ2-1,TGTGCCAGCAGCTTACGCCCAGGAGGTAATGAGCAGTTCTTC,CASSLRPGGNEQFF
NA,NA,TRBV5-1,TRBJ2-1,TGCGCCAGCAGCTCCGCCGGGCACAATGAGCAGTTCTTC,CASSSAGHNEQFF
TRBD1,few,TRBV10-2,TRBJ1-1,TGCGCCAGCAGTGTCCAGGGGGCCGGTGAAGCTTTCTTT,CASSVQGAGEAFF
NA,many,TRBV5-6,TRBJ2-3,TGTGCCAGCGGCCAACTGAGCACAGATACGCAGTATTTT,CASGQLSTDTQYF
NA,NA,TRBV7-2,TRBJ2-6,TGTGCCAGCAGCCCCACAAGGGCTGGGGCAAACGTCCTGACTTTC,CASSPTRAGANVLTF
NA,NA,TRBV4-1,TRBJ1-4,TGCGCCAGCAGCCAAGTTAGGATAAATGAAAAACTGTTTTTT,CASSQVRINEKLFF
NA,NA,TRBV6-6,TRBJ1-1,TGTGCCAGCAGTTACTCGGGGGTCCGGAACACTGAAGCTTTCTTT,CASSYSGVRNTEAFF
TRBD1,few,TRBV5-1,TRBJ2-7,TGCGCCAGCAGTCCCCGACAGGGAAATAGCTACGAGCAGTACTTC,CASSPRQGNSYEQYF
TRBD1,few,TRBV12-3/TRBV12-4,TRBJ2-7,TGTGCCAGCAGTTCCCCGGGACAGGGTCGATACGAGCAGTACTTC,CASSSPGQGRYEQYF
NA,few,TRBV12-3/TRBV12-4,TRBJ1-1,TGTGCCAGCAGCCCAGGCTTTGAAGCTTTCTTT,CASSPGFEAFF
NA,NA,TRBV20-1,TRBJ1-4,TGCAGTGCGCTGGGGCATTTGGGTGAAAAACTGTTTTTT,CSALGHLGEKLFF
NA,many,TRBV7-2,TRBJ2-1,TGTGCCAGCAGCTTAGTAGAGGGATACAATGAGCAGTTCTTC,CASSLVEGYNEQFF
TRBD2,many,TRBV7-2,TRBJ2-5,TGTGCCAGCAGCTTAGTAAGGACTAGCGGCGTGGAGACCCAGTACTTC,CASSLVRTSGVETQYF
NA,few,TRBV6-5,TRBJ2-7,TGTGCCAGCAGTTATTCCCTGGGCCCCTACGAGCAGTACTTC,CASSYSLGPYEQYF
TRBD1,few,TRBV6-1,TRBJ2-5,TGTGCCAGCAGTGAATGGACAGGGATAGAGACCCAGTACTTC,CASSEWTGIETQYF
TRBD1,NA,TRBV10-3,TRBJ2-3,TGTGCCATCAGCGGACAGGGCGGAGATACGCAGTATTTT,CAISGQGGDTQYF
NA,NA,TRBV4-2,TRBJ1-2,TGTGCCAGCAGCCAAGAAGAGACGTTCTATGGCTACACCTTC,CASSQEETFYGYTF
TRBD1,few,TRBV9,TRBJ2-6,TGTGCCAGCAGAAGGGGGCCTGGGGCCAACGTCCTGACTTTC,CASRRGPGANVLTF
NA,NA,TRBV6-2/TRBV6-3,TRBJ2-5,TGTGCCAGCAGTTACGGGGGCTTTCAAGAGACCCAGTACTTC,CASSYGGFQETQYF
TRBD2,NA,TRBV19,TRBJ2-1,TGTGCCAGTGGGTGGGCGGGGGACAATGAGCAGTTCTTC,CASGWAGDNEQFF
NA,NA,TRBV6-1,TRBJ2-3,TGTGCCAGCAGTGAAGTGGGGACCCCAGATACGCAGTATTTT,CASSEVGTPDTQYF
NA,NA,TRBV20-1,TRBJ2-3,TGCAGTGCTCGGGGGACAGATAATACGCAGTATTTT,CSARGTDNTQYF
NA,few,TRBV5-4,TRBJ2-7,TGTGTAATGGGGGGTATCTACGAGCAGTACTTC,CVMGGIYEQYF
NA,many,TRBV10-3,TRBJ1-1,TGTGCCATCAGTGGGACGGAAAAGGACACTGAAGCTTTCTTT,CAISGTEKDTEAFF
TRBD2,NA,TRBV20-1,TRBJ2-1,TGCAGTGCTAGATTCCCCCAACTAGCGGGGAGGTTCGATGAGCAGTTCTTC,CSARFPQLAGRFDEQFF
NA,many,TRBV7-2,TRBJ2-5,TGTGCCAGCAGTTTCCCGGGGTTTCGGGAGACCCAGTACTTC,CASSFPGFRETQYF
NA,NA,TRBV5-1,TRBJ1-2,TGCGCCAGCAGCCCTGATGATCCCCCGGGACGCGACACCTTC,CASSPDDPPGRDTF
TRBD2,NA,TRBV12-3/TRBV12-4,TRBJ2-2,TGTGCCAGCAGTCAACCCGGTGGGACTAGCGGGGGGGCTCCCGGGGAGCTGTTTTTT,CASSQPGGTSGGAPGELFF
NA,few,TRBV4-3,TRBJ1-1,TGCGCCAGCAGCCATAATAAGGGGGGCACTGAAGCTTTCTTT,CASSHNKGGTEAFF
NA,few,TRBV20-1,TRBJ2-5,TGCAGTGCTAGCTGGGGTGACTACCAAGAGACCCAGTACTTC,CSASWGDYQETQYF
NA,NA,TRBV6-2/TRBV6-3,TRBJ1-1,TGTGCCAGCAGTTACAAGGCGATAACTGAAGCTTTCTTT,CASSYKAITEAFF
NA,NA,TRBV20-1,TRBJ1-2,TGCAGTGCTAGAGTTGGTCAGATCTTAGGCTACACCTTC,CSARVGQILGYTF
NA,few,TRBV11-2,TRBJ2-5,TGTGCCAGCAGCTCACAGCCGGTGGAGACCCAGTACTTC,CASSSQPVETQYF
NA,few,TRBV20-1,TRBJ2-6,TGCAGTGCTAGAGTAGCAGGCTCTGGGGCCAACGTCCTGACTTTC,CSARVAGSGANVLTF
NA,NA,TRBV13,TRBJ2-3,TGTGCCAGCAGAACCTTAGGGGGAGTGCCAGATACGCAGTATTTT,CASRTLGGVPDTQYF
NA,NA,TRBV10-2,TRBJ1-5,TGCGCCAGCACCCCCGCCGGGGGCGGTCAGCCCCAGCATTTT,CASTPAGGGQPQHF
TRBD1,NA,TRBV7-6,TRBJ2-3,TGTGCCAGCAGCGCTTTCCCAACAGGGGAGGATACGCAGTATTTT,CASSAFPTGEDTQYF
NA,NA,TRBV25-1,TRBJ2-5,TGTGCCAGCAGCAGGTGGGGACAAGAGACCCAGTACTTC,CASSRWGQETQYF
TRBD2,few,TRBV29-1,TRBJ2-3,TGCAGCATTTGCCGGCTTCTAGCGGGGGGATCCGATACGCAGTATTTT,CSICRLLAGGSDTQYF
TRBD1,NA,TRBV3-1,TRBJ1-4,TGTGCCAGCAGCCAACGACAGGGGAAGACTGAAAAACTGTTTTTT,CASSQRQGKTEKLFF